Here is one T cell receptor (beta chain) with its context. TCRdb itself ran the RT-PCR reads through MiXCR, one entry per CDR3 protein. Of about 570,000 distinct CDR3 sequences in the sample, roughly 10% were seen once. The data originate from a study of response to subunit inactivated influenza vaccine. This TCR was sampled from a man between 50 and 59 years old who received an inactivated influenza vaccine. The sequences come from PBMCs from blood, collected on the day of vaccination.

CDR3 in DNA: TGTGCCAGCAGTATGAATAGCTACAATGAGCAGTTCTTC. Translation: CASSMNSYNEQFF. V and J are TRBV5-5 and TRBJ2-1; no reliable D call. The CDR3 covers 13 residues. Trimming took off 5 bases at V and 3 bases at J, with 9 bases between the two ends. Germline-derived CDR1 and CDR2 are SGHKS and YYEKEE (reference sequence).